One T cell receptor (beta chain) is described in this entry. This sample is part of a study of T-cell reconstitution after alpha-beta-depleted transplantation in children. Unique molecular identifiers were built into the TCRbeta library. Using its own MiXCR run on the PCR reads, TCRdb lists one record per CDR3 protein. In the table there are around 680,000 distinct CDR3 sequences, roughly 15% of which are singletons. This sample comprised PBMCs from the stem cell graft donor, obtained from the stem cell graft. This TCR derives from a human donor who donated a stem cell graft to a child with acute myeloid leukemia.

The CDR3 DNA is TGTGCCAGCCCCCGTTTTGGCACCGGGGAGCTGTTTTTT. It translates to CASPRFGTGELFF. The V gene is TRBV11-2, the J gene TRBJ2-2; D ambiguous. The CDR3 consists of 13 residues. Germline values: CDR1 SGHAT, CDR2 FQNNGV. The V gene lost 8 bases and the J gene lost 4 bases, with 11 bases spanning the gap.